Shown below are 26 T cell receptor beta chains from a single sample sequenced in a study of regulatory T cells in long-lasting Graves disease. Libraries of TCR beta came from iRepertoire HTBI primers plus Arm-PCR of CDR3 regions. TCRdb reprocessed the multiplex PCR reads via MiXCR and lists one record per CDR3 protein. Of 250,000 to 300,000 distinct CDR3 sequences detected, about 18% appear once; the ten largest clones hold roughly 15%. As for time point: newly diagnosed GD, antithyroid drugs for less than 3 months. The TCR library was made from RNA that had been extracted from PBMCs in TRIzol. The sample also formed part of further work on T cells in Graves' hyperthyroidism and ophthalmopathy.

The sample here was peripheral blood mononuclear cells (PBMCs), taken at new diagnosis, from a patient treated with antithyroid drugs. Receptors originate from a woman in her twenties or thirties with Graves disease.

This chain joins TRBV20-1 and TRBJ1-5; TRBD1 matches 11 bases. Germline V gene data show CDR1 as DFQATT and CDR2 as SNEGSKA (reference sequence). The CDR3 is made up of 17 amino acids. J gave up 0 bases and V 4 bases, and 8 bases lay outside the gene matches. The CDR3 DNA reads TGCAGTGCTACAAGGACAGGGGGCGGCAATAGCAATCAGCCCCAGCATTTT. As protein: CSATRTGGGNSNQPQHF.

This clonotype was counted many times. This chain joins TRBV6-1 and TRBJ2-3; D is possibly TRBD2 (5 bases). V gave up 5 bases and J gave up 1 base, with 16 bases separating them. The CDR3 is 16 amino acids. CDR1 is MNHNS, CDR2 SASEGT, per germline. The CDR3 nucleotides are TGTGCCAGCAGTACCACCCAGAGGGATGGCACAGATACGCAGTATTTT. This codes for CASSTTQRDGTDTQYF.

This clonotype was counted at least ten times. The chain uses TRBV2 and TRBJ1-1; D is ambiguous. This CDR3 is built from 13 residues. Germline V gene data show CDR1 as SNHLY and CDR2 as FYNNEI. V lost 5 bases and J lost 7, with 14 bases in between. CDR3 sequence reads: CASSLRTGIEAFF. CDR3 nucleotides: TGTGCCAGCAGTCTCCGGACGGGTATTGAAGCTTTCTTT.

The table lists this clonotype with a few counts. V and J are TRBV27 and TRBJ2-2, with 9 bases fitting TRBD2. Per the germline V gene, CDR1 is MNHEY and CDR2 is SMNVEV (reference sequence). V dropped 6 bases and J dropped 2; count of bases not matched to a gene: 4. This CDR3 is 15 amino acids long. CDR3 nucleotides: TGTGCCAGCAGCGTAGCGGGGGTAAACACCGGGGAGCTGTTTTTT. Translating it yields CASSVAGVNTGELFF.

The sample holds many counts of this clonotype. The chain is built from TRBV18 and TRBJ2-5; D not resolved. The germline gives CDR1 KGHSH, CDR2 LQKENI. V was pared by 2 bases and J by 5 bases, with 9 bases between. The CDR3 runs to 13 residues. The CDR3 DNA is TGTGCCAGCTCACCAAGACACCTGGAGACCCAGTACTTC. Translated, it gives CASSPRHLETQYF.

This clonotype came up many times. The chain joins TRBV6-5 to TRBJ1-1; 11 nucleotides align to TRBD1. Germline V gene data show CDR1 as MNHEY and CDR2 as SVGAGI. The CDR3 consists of 15 residues. The junction had 5 bases not matched to a gene; V was cut back by 4 bases and J by 4 bases. The CDR3 coding sequence is TGTGCCAGCAGTTCCGCCGGGACAGGGGGCACTGAAGCTTTCTTT. The encoded protein is CASSSAGTGGTEAFF.

A remark on this clonotype: A much larger clone differs by one base, so this may be a read error. This CDR3 fails to terminate in the conserved phenylalanine or tryptophan, so it likely reflects a read error. This chain connects TRBV13 to TRBJ2-5; D may correspond to TRBD1 or TRBD2 (5 bases each). Between the trimmed V and J ends, which lost 0 bases and 5 bases, there was a span of 10 bases. There are 14 residues in the CDR3. CDR1 PRHDT and CDR2 FYEKMQ come from the germline V gene (reference sequence). The DNA for the CDR3 is TGTGCCAGCAGCTTAGGGTACGAGGGGGAGACCCAGTACTTG. It is translated as CASSLGYEGETQYL.

This clonotype has ten or more counts. The J gene is TRBJ1-1, the V gene TRBV19; D is unclear. Trimming removed 5 bases from V and 3 bases from J, with 4 bases in between. The CDR3 covers 11 residues. CDR1 is LNHDA, CDR2 SQIVND, per germline (reference sequence). This CDR3 reads CASSYYTEAFF. Here the CDR3 DNA reads TGTGCCAGTAGTTATTACACTGAAGCTTTCTTT.

This clonotype occurred many times. The rearrangement links TRBV11-2 to TRBJ1-4; tentatively, D is TRBD1 (6 bases). The CDR3 runs to 15 residues. V was shortened by 5 bases and J by 7 bases, with 17 bases between the two germline ends. CDR1 and CDR2 from the germline V gene are SGHAT and FQNNGV. The CDR3 is CASSRYRVWGEKLFF. The CDR3 bases are TGTGCCAGCAGCCGCTACAGGGTTTGGGGTGAAAAACTGTTTTTT.

The sample holds many counts of this clonotype. The rearrangement uses TRBV2 and TRBJ2-3; D is perhaps TRBD1 (6 bases). The J call is uncertain, as TRBJ2-1 better fits the DNA end. Germline CDR1 SNHLY, CDR2 FYNNEI. The CDR3 length is 14 residues. The CDR3 sequence: CASSENDRGGEQFF. CDR3 nucleotides: TGTGCCAGCAGTGAAAACGACAGAGGGGGTGAGCAGTTCTTC.

This clonotype turned up a few times. This may be a read error: a much more frequent sequence differs by one nucleotide. The chain recombines TRBV6-1 with TRBJ1-2; D gene ambiguous. From germline, CDR1 is MNHNS and CDR2 SASEGT. CDR3 size: 13 residues. Deletions cut 0 bases from V and 9 bases from J, with 11 bases between. The CDR3: CASSEARGYSYTF. DNA for the CDR3: TGTGCCAGCAGTGAAGCGCGCGGTTATAGCTACACCTTC.

This clonotype has just a few counts. This chain uses TRBV12-3 or TRBV12-4 with TRBJ1-5; a weak D match, TRBD1 (5 bases). V lost 6 bases and J 6 bases, leaving 12 bases between the germline ends. There are 13 residues in the CDR3. The CDR3 nucleotides read TGTGCCAGCAGCTATGCTCAGGGTCAGCCCCAGCATTTT. Translating it yields CASSYAQGQPQHF.

This clonotype was recorded at least ten times. This chain links TRBV29-1 with TRBJ2-1; D unclear. Per germline, CDR1 SQVTM and CDR2 ANQGSEA. The CDR3 is 14 residues long. Trimming shortened V by 0 bases and J by 0 bases, and 6 bases separated the two germline ends. CDR3 amino acids: CSVEDAGSYNEQFF. In nucleotides, the CDR3 is TGCAGCGTTGAAGATGCTGGCTCCTACAATGAGCAGTTCTTC.

This clonotype came up many times. This chain connects TRBV4-1 to TRBJ1-1; D not resolved. Germline values: CDR1 MGHRA, CDR2 YSYEKL. The CDR3 runs to 13 residues. The V end was cut by 0 bases, the J end by 1 base, with 3 bases between. CDR3 region: CASSQETNTEAFF. DNA of the CDR3: TGCGCCAGCAGCCAAGAGACGAACACTGAAGCTTTCTTT.

This clonotype was recorded at least ten times. The V and J genes are TRBV20-1 and TRBJ1-1; a possible D gene is TRBD1 (5 bases). V was trimmed by 0 bases and J by 5 bases, leaving 10 bases between them. This CDR3 comprises 13 residues. Germline V gene sequence: CDR1 DFQATT, CDR2 SNEGSKA (reference sequence). CDR3 region: CSARDGGGTEAFF. DNA of the CDR3: TGCAGTGCTAGAGATGGGGGGGGGACTGAAGCTTTCTTT.

The rearrangement links TRBV5-6 to TRBJ1-1; D is ambiguous. Between the trimmed V and J ends, which lost 3 bases and 0 bases, there was a span of 9 bases. The CDR3 covers 14 residues. Germline-derived CDR1 and CDR2 are SGHDT and YYEEEE. The CDR3 nucleotides read TGTGCCAGCAGCTCCTGGGCGGTGAACACTGAAGCTTTCTTT. Translation gives CASSSWAVNTEAFF.

This clonotype has more than one count but fewer than ten. This chain joins TRBV3-1 and TRBJ1-6, with D perhaps matching TRBD1 (5 bases). CDR1 and CDR2 from the germline V gene are LGHDT and YNNKEL (reference sequence). The germline V and J ends were trimmed by 7 bases and 7 bases, with 8 bases remaining between them. The CDR3 totals 12 residues. CDR3 coding DNA: TGTGCCAGCATGGGGCAAAATTCACCCCTCCACTTT. Translation gives CASMGQNSPLHF.

This clonotype has a count of ten or more. The J gene is TRBJ2-2, the V gene TRBV20-1; D not certain. Trimming left V 3 bases short and J 0 bases short, with 5 bases between. Germline values: CDR1 DFQATT, CDR2 SNEGSKA (reference sequence). CDR3 size: 13 residues. The CDR3 region has the DNA TGCAGTGCTAGGAGACCGAACACCGGGGAGCTGTTTTTT. Encoded protein: CSARRPNTGELFF.

This clonotype was seen repeatedly, ten times or more. The chain carries TRBV6-1 and TRBJ1-2; D is perhaps TRBD1 (6 bases). Trimming cost V 6 bases and J 9 bases, with 14 bases left between them. There are 12 residues in the CDR3. The germline gives CDR1 MNHNS, CDR2 SASEGT. This CDR3 reads CASSAGEMSYTF. The DNA for the CDR3 is TGTGCCAGCAGCGCAGGGGAGATGAGCTACACCTTC.

This clonotype was picked up many times. The chain links TRBV5-1 to TRBJ2-3; 7 bases agree with TRBD2. This CDR3 is built from 15 residues. Germline CDR1 and CDR2: SGHRS and YFSETQ. V trimming: 2 bases; J trimming: 3 bases; junction bases outside the gene matches: 6. The CDR3, as DNA: TGCGCCAGCAGCTTATGGGCGGGGGAGACAGATACGCAGTATTTT. This translates into CASSLWAGETDTQYF.

The sample holds many counts of this clonotype. The chain recombines TRBV12-3 or TRBV12-4 with TRBJ2-7; possibly TRBD2 for D (7 bases). Trimming left V 2 bases short and J 6 bases short, with 20 bases between. This CDR3 region has 16 residues. The CDR3 sequence: CASSLLEGGAEVEQYF. In DNA, the CDR3 is TGTGCCAGCAGTTTATTGGAGGGGGGGGCGGAGGTCGAGCAGTACTTC.

This chain connects TRBV27 to TRBJ1-5, with D maybe TRBD1 (6 bases). The CDR3 sequence is 14 residues long. From germline, CDR1 is MNHEY and CDR2 SMNVEV (reference sequence). V lost 5 bases and J 4 bases, leaving 12 bases between the germline ends. The CDR3 coding sequence is TGTGCCAGCAGTCTCGACGGGACAAATCAGCCCCAGCATTTT. It yields the protein CASSLDGTNQPQHF.

Ten or more counts support this clonotype. This chain connects TRBV9 to TRBJ2-7; 10 bases agree with TRBD1. The germline gives CDR1 SGDLS, CDR2 YYNGEE. J was trimmed by 5 bases and V by 4 bases; bases with no gene match: 9. The CDR3 extends over 15 amino acids. The CDR3 spells CASSTSGTGVDEQYF. In DNA, the CDR3 is TGTGCCAGCAGCACCTCCGGGACAGGGGTAGACGAGCAGTACTTC.

This clonotype was seen a handful of times. The chain joins TRBV2 to TRBJ1-2; D not certain. Trimming removed 1 base at V and 3 bases at J, with 9 bases between. Germline assignment: CDR1 SNHLY and CDR2 FYNNEI. The CDR3 has 14 residues. Here the CDR3 DNA reads TGTGCCAGCAGTGAAGAGCCCGGGTACTATGGCTACACCTTC. Its translation: CASSEEPGYYGYTF.

This clonotype has at least ten counts. This sequence joins TRBV6-2 or TRBV6-3 and TRBJ2-3; D remains unclear. Germline V gene sequence: CDR1 MNHEY, CDR2 SVGEGT. The CDR3 extends over 13 amino acids. V was clipped by 2 bases and J by 5 bases, with 8 bases between them. CDR3 nucleotide sequence: TGTGCCAGCAGTTACGGGAAGGGAGATACGCAGTATTTT. It encodes CASSYGKGDTQYF.

This clonotype has ten or more counts. The chain couples TRBV27 to TRBJ1-4; 7 bases line up with TRBD1. J gave up 0 bases and V 3 bases, and 4 bases lay outside the gene matches. Germline lookup yields CDR1 MNHEY and CDR2 SMNVEV (reference sequence). This CDR3 is built from 16 residues. Here the CDR3 reads CASSLVGQPTNEKLFF. The DNA for the CDR3 is TGTGCCAGCAGTTTGGTGGGACAGCCAACTAATGAAAAACTGTTTTTT.